The 3 T cell receptor beta chains in this list originate from one sample, sequenced in a study of T cell repertoires in cytomegalovirus infection. No antigen has been assigned to these receptors. TCRdb ran MiXCR on the reads and lists one entry per CDR3 protein. Seen here are around 750,000 distinct CDR3 sequences, about 30% observed once, and the top ten hold around an eighth. Material: cultured CD8+ T cells from PBMCs, obtained from culture after CMV antigen stimulation. All receptors come from a human donor in good health (CMV status not recorded). Some clones in this sample may be carry-over from other donors' samples.

This chain uses TRBV6-1 with TRBJ1-1; D gene unclear. Germline assignment: CDR1 MNHNS and CDR2 SASEGT. The V end lost 8 bases, the J end lost 6 bases, and 13 bases lay between the germline ends. This CDR3 region has 12 residues. Written as DNA, the CDR3 is TGTGCCAGCCCTGATGAAGATTCTGAAGCTTTCTTT. Translated: CASPDEDSEAFF.

This chain joins TRBV5-1 and TRBJ1-1; 8 bases fit TRBD1. From germline, CDR1 is SGHRS and CDR2 YFSETQ. J gave up 8 bases and V 5 bases, and 5 bases lay outside the gene matches. The CDR3 extends over 12 amino acids. The CDR3 loop reads CASRLGTGEAFF. The CDR3 DNA reads TGCGCCAGCAGACTCGGGACAGGCGAAGCTTTCTTT. Based on the CDR3 plus reference TRBV5-1 and TRBJ1-1, the full variable domain is KAGVTQTPRYLIKTRGQQVTLSCSPISGHRSVSWYQQTPGQGLQFLFEYFSETQRNKGNFPGRFSGRQFSNSRSEMNVSTLELGDSALYLCASRLGTGEAFFGQGTRLTVV.

The chain recombines TRBV4-1 with TRBJ2-1; weak D call: TRBD2 (6 bases). The V gene lost 0 bases and the J gene lost 9 bases, with 21 bases spanning the gap. Germline V CDR1 and CDR2: MGHRA, YSYEKL. The CDR3 sequence is 17 residues long. The CDR3, as DNA: TGCGCCAGCAGCCAAGATGGGCAGGGACTTCTATCTGGTGAGCAGTTCTTC. It encodes CASSQDGQGLLSGEQFF.